Listed here is a single TCR beta chain. As yet, its antigen is unknown. This record belongs to a study of Ad26.COV2.S vaccination and SARS-CoV-2 variants. About the research overall: Donor was assigned to the Ad26.COV2.S arm of trial COV1001. Dosing was one shot or two shots 56 days apart.

Using immunoSEQ multiplex PCR, the repertoire was profiled, and TCRdb retains in-frame clones only, with some absent. The sample includes fewer than 500,000 clones, about 90% of them seen just once. Treatment here: roughly 18 received Ad26.COV2.S at low or high dose, single or two shots; 5 received placebo; per-sample allocation not given. Sampling happened 63 days after the first vaccine or placebo injection. Study results and limitations: Vaccine and placebo groups showed comparable non-spike TCR breadth. Compared with placebo recipients, vaccine recipients had higher spike-specific TCR breadth.

V dropped 4 bases and J dropped 0 bases, with 7 bases sitting between them. Germline V gene data show CDR1 as SGHRS and CDR2 as YFSETQ. The CDR3 has 13 amino acids. The rearrangement uses TRBV5-1 and TRBJ1-1; D unresolved. This specimen was peripheral blood, taken in a trial of Ad26.COV2.S vaccine versus placebo. This TCR was sampled from a person aged 18-65 years who received the Ad26.COV2.S COVID-19 vaccine or a placebo. In nucleotides, the CDR3 is TGCGCCAGCAGCACCTTAATGAACACTGAAGCTTTCTTT. Protein product: CASSTLMNTEAFF. Full variable domain (outside the CDR3, taken from reference TRBV5-1 and TRBJ1-1): KAGVTQTPRYLIKTRGQQVTLSCSPISGHRSVSWYQQTPGQGLQFLFEYFSETQRNKGNFPGRFSGRQFSNSRSEMNVSTLELGDSALYLCASSTLMNTEAFFGQGTRLTVV.